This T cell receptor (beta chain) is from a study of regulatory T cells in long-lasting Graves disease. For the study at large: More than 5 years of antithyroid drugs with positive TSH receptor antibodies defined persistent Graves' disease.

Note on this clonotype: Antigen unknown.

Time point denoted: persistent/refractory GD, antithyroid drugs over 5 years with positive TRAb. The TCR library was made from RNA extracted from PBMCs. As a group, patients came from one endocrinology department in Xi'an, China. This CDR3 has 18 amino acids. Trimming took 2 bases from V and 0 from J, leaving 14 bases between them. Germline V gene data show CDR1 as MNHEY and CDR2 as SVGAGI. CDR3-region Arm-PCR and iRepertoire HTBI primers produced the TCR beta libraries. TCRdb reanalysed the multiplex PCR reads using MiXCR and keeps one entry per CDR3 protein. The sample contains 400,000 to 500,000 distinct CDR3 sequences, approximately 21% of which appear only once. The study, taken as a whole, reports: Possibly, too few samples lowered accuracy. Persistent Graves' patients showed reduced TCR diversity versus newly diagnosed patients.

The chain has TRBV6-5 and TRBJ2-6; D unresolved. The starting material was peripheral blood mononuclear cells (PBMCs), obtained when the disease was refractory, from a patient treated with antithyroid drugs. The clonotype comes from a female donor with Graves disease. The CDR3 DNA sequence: TGTGCCAGCAGTTACCTTACCCGATCCGACTCTGGGGCCAACGTCCTGACTTTC. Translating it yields CASSYLTRSDSGANVLTF.